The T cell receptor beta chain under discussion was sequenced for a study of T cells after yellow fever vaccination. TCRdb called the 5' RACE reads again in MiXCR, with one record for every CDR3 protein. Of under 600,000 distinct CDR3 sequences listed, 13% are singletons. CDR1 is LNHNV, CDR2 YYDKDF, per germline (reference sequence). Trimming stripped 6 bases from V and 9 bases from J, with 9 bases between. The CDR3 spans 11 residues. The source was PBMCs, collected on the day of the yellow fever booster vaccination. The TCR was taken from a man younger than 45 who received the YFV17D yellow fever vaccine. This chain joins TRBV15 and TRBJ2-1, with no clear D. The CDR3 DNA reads TGTGCCACCAGAGCTAGTTCTGAGCAGTTCTTC. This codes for CATRASSEQFF.